This TCR beta chain was found in a study of cytomegalovirus exposure and HLA in healthy donors. J gave up 5 bases and V 2 bases, and 8 bases lay outside the gene matches. The germline V gene has CDR1 GTSNPN and CDR2 SVGIG (reference sequence). CDR3 length equals 15 residues. As for this clone: Antigen: not known.

Findings of the study overall: Cytomegalovirus-associated status was assigned to 164 TCR beta chains. TRBV6-2, TRBV6-3 and some other V segments were excluded as indistinguishable.

PCR amplification relied on 60 Vbeta primers (plus 13 Jbeta primers). Repertoires were generated with immunoSEQ multiplex PCR, while TCRdb's copy carries only in-frame clones and drops some. There are around 70,000 clones in the sample, with less than 6% held by the top ten. The TCR comes from a man aged 40-50 years in good health and CMV-seronegative. Sequencing was done on a sample of PBMCs. V and J are TRBV30 and TRBJ2-5; the match to TRBD2 covers 10 bases. CDR3 sequence (DNA): TGTGCCTGGAGTAGCGGGAGGGCCGCGCGGGAGACCCAGTACTTC. Translating gives CAWSSGRAARETQYF.